These 26 T cell receptor beta chains were all obtained from the same sample, sequenced in a study of T cell responses to AZD1222 COVID-19 vaccine. Clones were read by immunoSEQ multiplex PCR, and TCRdb kept only the in-frame ones, dropping some. The sample holds roughly 170,000 clones, around 93% seen once. The sequencing used peripheral blood, collected on day 0 of AZD1222 vaccination. These TCRs come from an adult in good health.

The chain joins TRBV24-1 to TRBJ2-1, with TRBD2 matching over 8 bases. The J segment lost 8 bases and the V segment lost 4 bases, leaving 3 bases of the junction unmatched. CDR1 is KGHDR and CDR2 is SFDVKD in the germline V gene. The CDR3 covers 13 residues. CDR3 residues: CATSEGTRDEQFF. Here the CDR3 DNA reads TGTGCCACCAGTGAAGGGACTAGGGATGAGCAGTTCTTC.

V gene TRBV5-4 combines with J gene TRBJ1-6, with a weak D call TRBD1 (6 bases). The V end lost 3 bases, the J end lost 8 bases, and 12 bases lay between the germline ends. Germline V gene lookup returns CDR1 SGHNT and CDR2 YYREEE (reference sequence). The CDR3 consists of 14 residues. The CDR3 DNA sequence: TGTGCCAGCAGCTCGCCCAGGGGCGATTCACCCCTCCACTTT. This translates into CASSSPRGDSPLHF.

This sequence joins TRBV4-3 and TRBJ1-4; D uncertain. V shed 2 bases and J shed 2 bases, with 9 bases lying between them. This CDR3 has 15 residues. The germline gives CDR1 LGHNA, CDR2 YSLEER. The chain's CDR3 is CASSQHRATNEKLFF. The CDR3 nucleotides read TGCGCCAGCAGCCAACACAGAGCTACTAATGAAAAACTGTTTTTT.

The V call is TRBV6-5, the J call TRBJ2-1; tentatively, D is TRBD1 or TRBD2 (5 bases each). V lost 4 bases and J 5 bases, leaving 15 bases between the germline ends. The CDR3 length is 15 residues. The germline gives CDR1 MNHEY, CDR2 SVGAGI. In DNA form, the CDR3 reads TGTGCCAGCAGTTTTGTGGGGGAACGGCACAATGAGCAGTTCTTC. As protein: CASSFVGERHNEQFF.

The chain combines TRBV5-4 with TRBJ1-1; D remains ambiguous. V shed 2 bases and J shed 2 bases, with 10 bases lying between them. In germline, CDR1 is SGHNT, CDR2 YYREEE (reference sequence). The CDR3 has 14 residues. The CDR3 protein is CASSLFSGNTEAFF. The DNA of the CDR3 is TGTGCCAGCAGCTTATTTTCGGGTAACACTGAAGCTTTCTTT.

Comment on this clone: This sample also contains other DNA sequences that code for the same CDR3. The J gene is TRBJ2-2, the V gene TRBV7-3; unclear D gene. The V end lost 1 base, the J end lost 4 bases, and 4 bases lay between the germline ends. Germline CDR1 and CDR2: SGHTA and FQGTGA. The length of the CDR3 is 13 residues. This CDR3 is CASSLRGTGELFF. The CDR3 nucleotides read TGTGCCAGCAGCTTAAGAGGCACCGGGGAGCTGTTTTTT.

The gene calls are TRBV9 and TRBJ1-5, with a weak D call TRBD1 (5 bases). The V end was cut by 0 bases, the J end by 6 bases, with 7 bases between. Germline V gene lookup returns CDR1 SGDLS and CDR2 YYNGEE. The CDR3 loop spans 13 amino acids. The CDR3 bases are TGTGCCAGCAGCGTAGTAACAGGTCAGCCCCAGCATTTT. Encoded protein: CASSVVTGQPQHF.

This chain joins TRBV5-1 and TRBJ2-1; D ambiguous. This CDR3 has 18 residues. From germline, CDR1 is SGHRS and CDR2 YFSETQ. The germline V and J ends were trimmed by 0 bases and 3 bases, with 19 bases remaining between them. The CDR3 reads CASSLGLRLFEYYNEQFF. The CDR3 DNA follows: TGCGCCAGCAGCTTGGGTTTAAGGCTTTTTGAATACTACAATGAGCAGTTCTTC.

This chain joins TRBV14 and TRBJ2-7; D is unclear. The V gene lost 1 base and the J gene lost 2 bases, with 6 bases spanning the gap. The CDR3 covers 13 residues. CDR1 is SGHDN, CDR2 FVKESK, per germline. In DNA, the CDR3 is TGTGCCAGCAGCCAAGGAGTCCCCTACGAGCAGTACTTC. Its protein product is CASSQGVPYEQYF.

Written as DNA, the CDR3 is TGTGCCAGCAGTTTAGGGAATTCACCCCTCCACTTT. Translation gives CASSLGNSPLHF. This chain uses TRBV27 with TRBJ1-6; D unclear. The V end was cut by 2 bases, the J end by 7 bases, with 3 bases between. Germline V gives CDR1 MNHEY, CDR2 SMNVEV (reference sequence). CDR3 length: 12 residues.

The J gene is TRBJ2-1, the V gene TRBV29-1; no reliable D call. Trimming took off 3 bases at V and 5 bases at J, with 5 bases between the two ends. The length of the CDR3 is 11 residues. Germline lookup yields CDR1 SQVTM and CDR2 ANQGSEA. The CDR3 reads CSVERHNEQFF. The CDR3 nucleotides read TGCAGCGTTGAGCGACACAATGAGCAGTTCTTC.

V is TRBV27 and J is TRBJ1-4; a possible D gene is TRBD1 (6 bases). Germline loops: CDR1 MNHEY, CDR2 SMNVEV (reference sequence). The ends were cut back, 2 bases at V and 7 bases at J, with 26 bases in the middle. This CDR3 is 19 amino acids long. CDR3: CASSLLLPGAEAFGEKLFF. CDR3 bases: TGTGCCAGCAGTTTACTACTTCCAGGGGCGGAGGCTTTTGGTGAAAAACTGTTTTTT.

The chain joins TRBV18 to TRBJ1-5; D gene ambiguous. The V end was cut by 2 bases, the J end by 3 bases, with 11 bases between. The V gene's germline CDR1 is KGHSH and CDR2 LQKENI. The CDR3 runs to 15 residues. Here the CDR3 reads CASSPSAGHNQPQHF. The CDR3 DNA is TGTGCCAGCTCACCATCCGCGGGCCACAATCAGCCCCAGCATTTT. Full variable domain (remainder filled in from reference TRBV18 and TRBJ1-5): NAGVMQNPRHLVRRRGQEARLRCSPMKGHSHVYWYRQLPEEGLKFMVYLQKENIIDESGMPKERFSAEFPKEGPSILRIQQVVRGDSAAYFCASSPSAGHNQPQHFGDGTRLSIL.

The chain joins TRBV4-2 to TRBJ1-1, with TRBD1 identical over 7 bases. The CDR3 extends over 14 amino acids. The trim removed 3 bases at V and 4 bases at J, leaving 5 bases unmatched. Germline lookup yields CDR1 LGHNA and CDR2 YNFKEQ. CDR3 in amino acids: CASSQSTGVTEAFF. CDR3 coding DNA: TGTGCCAGCAGCCAGTCTACAGGGGTCACTGAAGCTTTCTTT.

The V call is TRBV7-2, the J call TRBJ1-1; 9 nucleotides align to TRBD1. V gave up 0 bases and J gave up 10 bases; unmatched junction bases: 9. The CDR3 is 15 amino acids. Looked up from germline, CDR1 is SGHTA and CDR2 is FQGNSA. DNA of the CDR3: TGTGCCAGCAGCTTAGCCGGTGGGGACAGGGCGTTAGCTTTCTTT. This encodes CASSLAGGDRALAFF.

The rearrangement links TRBV9 to TRBJ2-7; D may be TRBD2 (6 bases). The CDR3 has 13 residues. Trimming removed 3 bases at V and 0 bases at J, with 7 bases between. The germline CDR1 and CDR2 sequences are SGDLS and YYNGEE. The CDR3 nucleotides read TGTGCCAGCAGCGAAGCGGGCTCCTACGAGCAGTACTTC. Translation: CASSEAGSYEQYF.

The chain couples TRBV11-2 to TRBJ1-2, with D maybe TRBD1 (5 bases). Trimming took 2 bases from V and 4 from J, leaving 23 bases between them. The V gene's germline CDR1 is SGHAT and CDR2 FQNNGV. This CDR3 comprises 18 residues. The CDR3 sequence: CASSLQRADSRLLYGYTF. CDR3 in DNA: TGTGCCAGCAGCTTACAGAGGGCCGACAGCCGACTCCTCTATGGCTACACCTTC.

This sequence joins TRBV30 and TRBJ2-6, with 8 bases fitting TRBD1. From germline, CDR1 is GTSNPN and CDR2 SVGIG (reference sequence). J lost 4 bases, V lost 3 bases, and 11 bases had no gene match. There are 17 residues in the CDR3. Here the CDR3 reads CAWRVDRAPSGANVLTF. For the CDR3, the DNA is TGTGCCTGGAGGGTGGACAGGGCCCCTTCCGGGGCCAACGTCCTGACTTTC.

The CDR3 DNA sequence: TGTGCCAGCTCCTCTAGGGGACAGGATGATGGCTACACCTTC. Translation gives CASSSRGQDDGYTF. The chain uses TRBV18 and TRBJ1-2, with TRBD1 matching over 8 bases. Germline trimming cut 6 bases from V and 6 bases from J; bases unmatched to any gene: 9. Germline V gene sequence: CDR1 KGHSH, CDR2 LQKENI. This CDR3 comprises 14 residues.

Here the CDR3 reads CASSVPNEGYGYTF. Written as DNA, the CDR3 is TGTGCCAGCAGCGTTCCCAATGAGGGGTATGGCTACACCTTC. The chain carries TRBV21-1 and TRBJ1-2. TRBV21-1 is recorded as a pseudogene. The CDR3 consists of 14 residues.

The chain joins TRBV29-1 to TRBJ2-5; perhaps TRBD1 as D (5 bases). V shed 4 bases and J shed 5 bases, with 8 bases lying between them. CDR3 length: 11 residues. Germline V gene data show CDR1 as SQVTM and CDR2 as ANQGSEA. CDR3 coding DNA: TGCAGCGTTGGGGGCTTGGAGACCCAGTACTTC. Encoded protein: CSVGGLETQYF.

This chain joins TRBV19 and TRBJ1-4; TRBD1 aligns across 7 bases. V lost 5 bases, J lost 7 bases, and 7 bases stayed unmatched. The CDR3 runs 14 residues. The germline gives CDR1 LNHDA, CDR2 SQIVND (reference sequence). The CDR3 loop is CASSSRQGGEKLFF. For the CDR3, the DNA is TGTGCCAGTAGTTCTCGACAGGGAGGTGAAAAACTGTTTTTT.

The chain is built from TRBV7-2 and TRBJ1-1, with a weak D call TRBD1 (6 bases). The germline V gene has CDR1 SGHTA and CDR2 FQGNSA. This CDR3 region has 12 residues. V gave up 3 bases and J gave up 10 bases, with 12 bases separating them. CDR3: CASSFRTDLAFF. For the CDR3, the DNA is TGTGCCAGCAGCTTCCGGACAGATTTAGCTTTCTTT.

This CDR3 reads CAAGPNNEQFF. DNA for the CDR3: TGTGCGGCAGGACCAAACAATGAGCAGTTCTTC. V is TRBV15 and J is TRBJ2-1; D gene ambiguous. Germline CDR1 LNHNV, CDR2 YYDKDF (reference sequence). The CDR3 contains 11 residues. Complete variable domain (other parts from reference TRBV15 and TRBJ2-1): DAMVIQNPRYQVTQFGKPVTLSCSQTLNHNVMYWYQQKSSQAPKLLFHYYDKDFNNEADTPDNFQSRRPNTSFCFLDIRSPGLGDTAMYLCAAGPNNEQFFGPGTRLTVL.

The V and J genes are TRBV9 and TRBJ1-1; no reliable D call. CDR1 is SGDLS, CDR2 YYNGEE, per germline. V dropped 4 bases and J dropped 0 bases, with 19 bases sitting between them. The CDR3 extends over 17 amino acids. CDR3 nucleotides: TGTGCCAGCAGCCCTTACATCAGGACGGATTTGAACACTGAAGCTTTCTTT. It yields the protein CASSPYIRTDLNTEAFF. The whole variable domain, remainder taken from reference TRBV9 and TRBJ1-1, is DSGVTQTPKHLITATGQRVTLRCSPRSGDLSVYWYQQSLDQGLQFLIQYYNGEERAKGNILERFSAQQFPDLHSELNLSSLELGDSALYFCASSPYIRTDLNTEAFFGQGTRLTVV.

The V call is TRBV2, the J call TRBJ1-5; the D gene is possibly TRBD1 (6 bases). Trimming cost V 4 bases and J 7 bases, with 11 bases left between them. The CDR3 extends over 13 amino acids. Germline lookup yields CDR1 SNHLY and CDR2 FYNNEI. In DNA form, the CDR3 reads TGTGCCAGCAGTGGCAGGGGAGAACAGCCCCAGCATTTT. Translating it yields CASSGRGEQPQHF.